Presented here are 25 T cell receptor beta chains from one specimen sequenced in a study of blood T cell repertoires in COVID-19. Libraries were prepared by immunoSEQ multiplex PCR; TCRdb keeps only in-frame clonotypes and omits some of them. Among tens of thousands of clones listed, around 80% were seen once. Sequencing used peripheral blood. These receptors were collected from a human donor in a cohort sampled during active COVID-19.

This clone was observed a single time. V is TRBV7-2 and J is TRBJ2-5; D gene ambiguous. The V gene lost 2 bases and the J gene lost 6 bases, with 7 bases spanning the gap. CDR1 is SGHTA, CDR2 FQGNSA, per germline. The CDR3 totals 12 residues. This chain's CDR3 is CASSLYGQTQYF. CDR3 DNA sequence: TGTGCCAGCAGCTTATATGGGCAGACCCAGTACTTC.

The chain combines TRBV19 with TRBJ2-2; D not resolved. Germline V gene sequence: CDR1 LNHDA, CDR2 SQIVND (reference sequence). The CDR3 runs to 14 residues. Trimming took 3 bases from V and 2 from J, leaving 7 bases between them. The CDR3: CASSIVLNTGELFF. CDR3 nucleotides: TGTGCCAGTAGTATTGTATTAAACACCGGGGAGCTGTTTTTT.

Of note for this clone: The CDR3 ends on some other residue instead of the conserved phenylalanine or tryptophan, so this is likely a read error. It is unclear where the CDR3 begins or ends on the DNA, so no DNA is shown, and the CDR3 is as TCRdb lists it. The rearrangement links TRBV1 to TRBJ2-7; the table's D call TRBD2 went unverified against the DNA. TRBV1 corresponds to a pseudogene. The CDR3 adds up to 14 amino acids, both ends counted. The CDR3 here is CTSGQGGSGGPPNA.

This chain uses TRBV2 with TRBJ1-2, with D perhaps matching TRBD1 (5 bases). This CDR3 spans 11 amino acids. Looked up from germline, CDR1 is SNHLY and CDR2 is FYNNEI. V was trimmed by 4 bases and J by 6 bases, leaving 6 bases between them. The CDR3 region has the DNA TGTGCCAGCAGTGGGACAAATGGCTACACCTTC. Its translation: CASSGTNGYTF.

V and J are TRBV5-1 and TRBJ1-6; perhaps TRBD1 as D (5 bases). The CDR3 length is 14 residues. The ends were cut back, 5 bases at V and 4 bases at J, with 10 bases in the middle. Germline V CDR1 and CDR2: SGHRS, YFSETQ. CDR3 loop: CASRPRGYNSPLHF. The CDR3 coding sequence is TGCGCCAGCAGGCCTCGGGGGTATAATTCACCCCTCCACTTT. Based on the CDR3 plus reference TRBV5-1 and TRBJ1-6, the full variable domain is KAGVTQTPRYLIKTRGQQVTLSCSPISGHRSVSWYQQTPGQGLQFLFEYFSETQRNKGNFPGRFSGRQFSNSRSEMNVSTLELGDSALYLCASRPRGYNSPLHFGNGTRLTVT.

This clone was seen a single time. The rearrangement uses TRBV6-1 and TRBJ1-3; no clear D. V was trimmed by 3 bases and J by 1 base, leaving 7 bases between them. Germline CDR1 is MNHNS and CDR2 is SASEGT. The CDR3 is 14 residues long. For the CDR3, the DNA is TGTGCCAGCAGTGACAACGGTTCTGGAAACACCATATATTTT. Translation gives CASSDNGSGNTIYF.

J is TRBJ2-2 and V is TRBV4-3, with a weak D call TRBD2 (5 bases). The ends were cut back, 1 base at V and 6 bases at J, with 12 bases in the middle. The CDR3 is 15 amino acids. Germline CDR1 and CDR2: LGHNA and YSLEER. The CDR3 DNA is TGCGCCAGCAGCCAAGGGAGGACGGACGCCGGGGAGCTGTTTTTT. This gives the protein CASSQGRTDAGELFF.

The CDR3 sequence is CASSLASLASADTQYF. In DNA form, the CDR3 reads TGTGCCAGCAGCTTAGCGAGCCTAGCTTCGGCAGATACGCAGTATTTT. The chain recombines TRBV7-8 with TRBJ2-3; tentatively, D is TRBD2 (5 bases). V dropped 0 bases and J dropped 4 bases, with 14 bases sitting between them. The CDR3 totals 16 residues. The germline gives CDR1 SGHVS, CDR2 FQNEAQ. The full variable domain, completed using reference TRBV7-8 and TRBJ2-3, is GAGVSQSPRYKVAKRGQDVALRCDPISGHVSLFWYQQALGQGPEFLTYFQNEAQLDKSGLPSDRFFAERPEGSVSTLKIQRTQQEDSAVYLCASSLASLASADTQYFGPGTRLTVL.

The chain is built from TRBV29-1 and TRBJ2-3, with 10 bases matching TRBD2. The CDR3 has 15 amino acids. Germline CDR1 reads SQVTM; CDR2 reads ANQGSEA. V was clipped by 7 bases and J by 1 base; unmatched bases: 8. Written as DNA, the CDR3 is TGCAGCGGGATAGCAGGACTAGCGGGCACAGATACGCAGTATTTT. Amino acids: CSGIAGLAGTDTQYF.

This clone has just a few counts. DNA for the CDR3: TGTGCCAGCAGTGAAACCGGGACAGGGTACAATGAGCAGTTCTTC. Translation: CASSETGTGYNEQFF. The chain uses TRBV6-4 and TRBJ2-1, with TRBD1 identical over 9 bases. The germline CDR1 and CDR2 sequences are MRHNA and SNTAGT. V trimming: 3 bases; J trimming: 4 bases; junction bases outside the gene matches: 4. The CDR3 is 15 residues long.

This rearrangement joins TRBV19 to TRBJ1-4; TRBD1 is a possible D gene (6 bases). V shed 3 bases and J shed 1 base, with 12 bases lying between them. Germline V gives CDR1 LNHDA, CDR2 SQIVND (reference sequence). The CDR3 extends over 16 amino acids. The CDR3 sequence: CASSIGGHLTNEKLFF. The CDR3 DNA sequence: TGTGCCAGTAGTATTGGGGGACACTTAACTAATGAAAAACTGTTTTTT.

The V gene is TRBV5-5, the J gene TRBJ1-1; no reliable D call. The length of the CDR3 is 14 residues. With 2 bases removed from V and 0 bases from J, the gap between germline ends came to 8 bases. Germline V lookup: CDR1 SGHKS, CDR2 YYEKEE (reference sequence). This CDR3 reads CASSFGWVNTEAFF. The CDR3 DNA sequence: TGTGCCAGCAGCTTCGGGTGGGTGAACACTGAAGCTTTCTTT.

This chain links TRBV7-3 with TRBJ2-1; 12 bases line up with TRBD2. The J segment lost 4 bases and the V segment lost 0 bases, leaving 1 base of the junction unmatched. The CDR3 spans 16 residues. The germline gives CDR1 SGHTA, CDR2 FQGTGA. CDR3 bases: TGTGCCAGCAGCTTAACCGGACTAGCGGGGTACAATGAGCAGTTCTTC. It encodes CASSLTGLAGYNEQFF.

The chain is built from TRBV29-1 and TRBJ2-5; TRBD2 aligns across 9 bases. This CDR3 is built from 15 residues. Germline CDR1 reads SQVTM; CDR2 reads ANQGSEA. The CDR3 coding sequence is TGCACCATCCTAGCGGGGCGGGGGGCCAAAGAGACCCAGTACTTC. This sequence encodes CTILAGRGAKETQYF.

To note about this clone: This specimen includes other DNA sequences encoding the same CDR3. The chain recombines TRBV30 with TRBJ1-1; no reliable D call. Trimming removed 2 bases from V and 1 base from J, with 8 bases in between. The germline CDR1 and CDR2 sequences are GTSNPN and SVGIG (reference sequence). The CDR3 has 13 residues. CDR3 sequence (DNA): TGTGCCTGGAGTCACGCGGGGAACACTGAAGCTTTCTTT. Protein product: CAWSHAGNTEAFF.

The chain carries TRBV5-5 and TRBJ2-7; 7 bases are shared with TRBD1. This CDR3 is built from 15 residues. CDR1 is SGHKS, CDR2 YYEKEE, per germline (reference sequence). Trimming at V came to 4 bases and at J to 4 bases, leaving 11 bases not matched to a gene. The CDR3 region is CASSKRAGTDYEQYV. The CDR3 region has the DNA TGTGCCAGCAGCAAACGCGCCGGGACAGATTACGAGCAGTACGTC.

The chain employs TRBV29-1 and TRBJ2-1, with TRBD1 matching 7 bases. V was pared by 4 bases and J by 3 bases, with 0 bases of the junction left unmatched. This CDR3 is built from 12 residues. Germline V gene sequence: CDR1 SQVTM, CDR2 ANQGSEA. The CDR3 bases are TGCAGCGTTGGGGACAGCTACAATGAGCAGTTCTTC. It codes for CSVGDSYNEQFF.

Concerning this clone: At one end the junction does not follow the germline gene, possibly because of a read error. The chain employs TRBV7-7 and TRBJ2-2, with 8 bases fitting TRBD1. Germline V gene lookup returns CDR1 SSHAT and CDR2 FNYEAQ (reference sequence). The CDR3 is 15 residues long. This chain's CDR3 is CASTRGTGNTGELFF. The DNA of the CDR3 is TGTGCTAGCACCAGAGGGACAGGGAACACCGGGGAGCTGTTTTTT.

The chain is built from TRBV5-1 and TRBJ2-1, with 10 bases that match TRBD1. V lost 0 bases to trimming and J lost 8 bases; unmatched junction nucleotides: 5. The CDR3 loop spans 15 amino acids. Germline lookup yields CDR1 SGHRS and CDR2 YFSETQ. The CDR3 DNA reads TGCGCCAGCAGCTTGGCGGGACAGGGGAGGCATGAGCAGTTCTTC. It codes for CASSLAGQGRHEQFF.

This chain links TRBV19 with TRBJ2-3; 7 bases fit TRBD1. Germline assignment: CDR1 LNHDA and CDR2 SQIVND (reference sequence). Unmatched junction bases numbered 5, after V lost 5 bases and J lost 0 bases. There are 15 residues in the CDR3. The CDR3 spells CASSSGQPSTDTQYF. In DNA form, the CDR3 reads TGTGCCAGTAGTTCGGGACAGCCTAGCACAGATACGCAGTATTTT.

The chain is built from TRBV7-2 and TRBJ2-5, with 7 positions matching TRBD1. The CDR3 is 15 amino acids. The trim removed 5 bases at V and 4 bases at J, leaving 10 bases unmatched. The V gene's germline CDR1 is SGHTA and CDR2 FQGNSA. CDR3 bases: TGTGCCAGCAGCGTAAACAGGGGAATAGGAGAGACCCAGTACTTC. It translates to CASSVNRGIGETQYF.

The chain joins TRBV5-1 to TRBJ1-2; 8 bases match TRBD1. The CDR3 totals 17 residues. Germline lookup yields CDR1 SGHRS and CDR2 YFSETQ. The junction had 9 bases not matched to a gene; V was cut back by 0 bases and J by 2 bases. The CDR3: CASSLGTGTTHNYGYTF. The CDR3 DNA follows: TGCGCCAGCAGCTTGGGGACAGGGACCACACACAACTATGGCTACACCTTC.

The chain is built from TRBV4-2 and TRBJ2-3, with D perhaps matching TRBD2 (5 bases). The CDR3 is made up of 15 amino acids. CDR1 is LGHNA, CDR2 YNFKEQ, per germline. Trimming stripped 5 bases from V and 4 bases from J, with 16 bases between. The CDR3 is CASSENLAYADTQYF. The CDR3 region has the DNA TGTGCCAGCAGCGAGAACCTAGCCTACGCAGATACGCAGTATTTT.

The genes are TRBV5-1 and TRBJ2-3; 8 bases agree with TRBD1. The germline V gene encodes CDR1 SGHRS and CDR2 YFSETQ. The CDR3 is 15 residues long. After removal of 1 base from V and 1 base from J, the junction contained 2 bases not matched to a gene. This CDR3 reads CASSLPGGGTDTQYF. Written as DNA, the CDR3 is TGCGCCAGCAGCTTGCCAGGGGGCGGCACAGATACGCAGTATTTT.

The chain links TRBV7-9 to TRBJ1-1, with 8 bases fitting TRBD1. The CDR3 runs 14 residues. Germline loops: CDR1 SEHNR, CDR2 FQNEAQ (reference sequence). V lost 5 bases, J lost 8 bases, and 10 bases stayed unmatched. The CDR3 is CASSRQGWSEEAFF. CDR3 bases: TGTGCCAGCAGCCGACAGGGGTGGTCGGAGGAAGCTTTCTTT. The variable domain in full, completed from reference TRBV7-9 and TRBJ1-1, reads DTGVSQNPRHKITKRGQNVTFRCDPISEHNRLYWYRQTLGQGPEFLTYFQNEAQLEKSRLLSDRFSAERPKGSFSTLEIQRTEQGDSAMYLCASSRQGWSEEAFFGQGTRLTVV.